The source of this TCR beta chain is a study of CD8 T cells in ankylosing spondylitis. On this clonotype itself: Its antigen is not identified.

Making use of molecular barcodes, quantitative 5'-RACE generated TCR beta libraries. TCRdb processed the 5' RACE reads anew with MiXCR; each CDR3 protein has one entry. This table holds 210,000 or so distinct CDR3 sequences, about 26% found once. General study results and limits: Peripheral blood samples showed relatively rare disease-linked clones, and these clones were CD8+.

The sequencing input was blood, either unsorted or a sorted T cell fraction (not recorded which). This TCR derives from a male donor with ankylosing spondylitis or in good health (not recorded which).

The DNA of the CDR3 is TGTGCCAGCAGCTTGAGGGGACAGATGGAAGAGACCCAGTACTTC. Translating it yields CASSLRGQMEETQYF. V is TRBV5-6 and J is TRBJ2-5, with 7 positions matching TRBD1. Germline V gene sequence: CDR1 SGHDT, CDR2 YYEEEE. V lost 1 base, J lost 3 bases, and 6 bases stayed unmatched. This CDR3 has 15 amino acids.